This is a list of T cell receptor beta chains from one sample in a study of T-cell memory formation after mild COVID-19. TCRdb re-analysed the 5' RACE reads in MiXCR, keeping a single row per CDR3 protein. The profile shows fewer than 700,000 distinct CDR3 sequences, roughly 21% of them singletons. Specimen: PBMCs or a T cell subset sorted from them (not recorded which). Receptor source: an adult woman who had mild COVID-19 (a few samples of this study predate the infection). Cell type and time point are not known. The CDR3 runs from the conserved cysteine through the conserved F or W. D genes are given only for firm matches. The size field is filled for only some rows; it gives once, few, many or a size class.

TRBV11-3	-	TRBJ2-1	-	TGTGCCAGCAGCCTACCAGGGTATCCTAGGGGCTATGAGCAGTTCTTC	CASSLPGYPRGYEQFF
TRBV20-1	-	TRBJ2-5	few	TGCAGTGCTAGAGCCGTACCGGATGACAAACCAAGGGAGACCCAGTACTTC	CSARAVPDDKPRETQYF
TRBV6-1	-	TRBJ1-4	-	TGTGCCAGCAGAGCTAGACAACAGGGCTCTAATGAAAAACTGTTTTTT	CASRARQQGSNEKLFF
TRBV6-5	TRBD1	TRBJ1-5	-	TGTGCCAGCAGTTCTCGACAGGGGCCCCAGCATTTT	CASSSRQGPQHF
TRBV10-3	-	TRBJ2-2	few	TGTGCCATCAGTGAGTCGACTCAGACACCTAACACCGGGGAGCTGTTTTTT	CAISESTQTPNTGELFF
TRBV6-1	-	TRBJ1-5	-	TGTGCCAGTGACAGATTAAGCAATCAGCCCCAGCATTTT	CASDRLSNQPQHF
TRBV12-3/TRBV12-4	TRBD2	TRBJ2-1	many	TGTGCCAGCAGTTTAAGGGTGAGCGGGAGGGTTAATGAGCAGTTCTTC	CASSLRVSGRVNEQFF
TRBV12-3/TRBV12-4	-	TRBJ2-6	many	TGTGCCAGCAGTCCCCCGACGAGTTCCAACGTCCTGACTTTC	CASSPPTSSNVLTF
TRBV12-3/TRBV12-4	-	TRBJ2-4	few	TGTGCCAGCAGTTTTTCGAGTTCCCGAGCCAAAAACATTCAGTACTTC	CASSFSSSRAKNIQYF
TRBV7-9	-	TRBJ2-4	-	TGTGCCAGCAGCGTAAAAACAGGGAGCAAAAACATTCAGTACTTC	CASSVKTGSKNIQYF
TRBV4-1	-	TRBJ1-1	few	TGCGCCAGCAGCCAAGACCGAGTAAGGAGCACTGAAGCTTTCTTT	CASSQDRVRSTEAFF
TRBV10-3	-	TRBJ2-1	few	TGTGCCATCAGTGAGTCGGTGGGAATGGACAATGAGCAGTTCTTC	CAISESVGMDNEQFF
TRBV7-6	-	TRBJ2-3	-	TGTGCCAGCAGCTTAGTAGGCCACCCCACAGATACGCAGTATTTT	CASSLVGHPTDTQYF
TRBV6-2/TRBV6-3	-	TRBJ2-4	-	TGTGCCAGCAGTTCCTTCGGGGTCGCCAAAAACATTCAGTACTTC	CASSSFGVAKNIQYF
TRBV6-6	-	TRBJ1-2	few	TGTGCCAGCAGTTACAACGGGGCCTACACCTTC	CASSYNGAYTF
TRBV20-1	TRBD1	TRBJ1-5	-	TGCAGTGCGGCCGGGACAGGGATTCAGCCCCAGCATTTT	CSAAGTGIQPQHF
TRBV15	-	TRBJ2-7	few	TGTGCCACCAGCAGAGGGAAGAACTCCTACGAGCAGTACTTC	CATSRGKNSYEQYF
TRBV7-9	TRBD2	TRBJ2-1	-	TGTGCCAGCAGCTACGTAGCGGGAGGGATTCTGTCAATTGAGCAGTTCTTC	CASSYVAGGILSIEQFF
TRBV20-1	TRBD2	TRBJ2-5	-	TGCAGTGCTAGATGGATGGCGGGAGTAGGAGAGACCCAGTACTTC	CSARWMAGVGETQYF
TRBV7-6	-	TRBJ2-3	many	TGTGCCAGCAGCCCCGGGCATTCTAGCACAGATACGCAGTATTTT	CASSPGHSSTDTQYF
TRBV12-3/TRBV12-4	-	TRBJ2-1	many	TGTGCCAGCAGTCCGTTGGGGTCCTACAATGAGCAGTTCTTC	CASSPLGSYNEQFF
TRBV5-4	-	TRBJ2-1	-	TGTGCCAGCAGGGGCCGTGTTGAGCAGTTCTTC	CASRGRVEQFF
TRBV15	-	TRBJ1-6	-	TGTGCCACCAGCAGAGATGGGGGGAATAATTCACCCCTCCACTTT	CATSRDGGNNSPLHF
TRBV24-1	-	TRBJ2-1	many	TGTGCCACCAGTGGTGAGGGGATGTACAGTGAGCAGTTCTTC	CATSGEGMYSEQFF
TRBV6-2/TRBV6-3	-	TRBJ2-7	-	TGTGCCAGCAGTTCCCTCATGGCCTCCTACGAGCAGTACTTC	CASSSLMASYEQYF
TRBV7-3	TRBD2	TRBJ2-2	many	TGTGCCAGCAGCCCGGGGGGGGCTAACACCGGGGAGCTGTTTTTT	CASSPGGANTGELFF
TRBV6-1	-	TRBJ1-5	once	TGTGCCAGCAGTGAAGCAGGGTCGGGGAATCAGCCCCAGCATTTT	CASSEAGSGNQPQHF
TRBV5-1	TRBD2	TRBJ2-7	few	TGCGCCAGCCGGTCTGGGAGGGCCTTGGCGTACGAGCAGTACTTC	CASRSGRALAYEQYF
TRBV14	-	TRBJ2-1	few	TGTGCCAGCAGCCAAGATACGATGCGATCCAGCTACAATGAGCAGTTCTTC	CASSQDTMRSSYNEQFF
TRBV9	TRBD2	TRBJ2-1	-	TGTGCCAGCAGCCCCAAATGGGGGGGGGCCTACAATGAGCAGTTCTTC	CASSPKWGGAYNEQFF
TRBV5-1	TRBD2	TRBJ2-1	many	TGCGCCAGCAGCTTGGGTGGTAGCGGGGGAAAACCCCTTAAAGCCTACAATGAGCAGTTCTTC	CASSLGGSGGKPLKAYNEQFF
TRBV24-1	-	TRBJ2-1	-	TGTGCCACCAGTGAGGTGGGGGCGCCCTACAATGAGCAGTTCTTC	CATSEVGAPYNEQFF
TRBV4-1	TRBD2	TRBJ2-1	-	TGCGCCAGCAGGACATCCCTAGCGGGGGGCGTCTACAATGAGCAGTTCTTC	CASRTSLAGGVYNEQFF
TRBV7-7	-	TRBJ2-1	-	TGTGCTAGCAGCTACAACGGGGGTTTGGGCAATGAGCAGTTCTTC	CASSYNGGLGNEQFF
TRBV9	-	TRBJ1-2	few	TGTGCCAGCAGCGCCGGGACAAAAAACTATGGCTACACCTTC	CASSAGTKNYGYTF
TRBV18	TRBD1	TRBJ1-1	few	TGTGCCAGCTCTCCAAGCCGACTCGGACAGGGTGAAGCTTTCTTT	CASSPSRLGQGEAFF
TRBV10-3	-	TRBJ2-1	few	TGTGCCATCAGTGGTTCCAATGAGCAGTTCTTC	CAISGSNEQFF
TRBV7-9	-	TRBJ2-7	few	TGTGCCAGCAGCCAGGCTACAGCTCCGTACGAGCAGTACTTC	CASSQATAPYEQYF
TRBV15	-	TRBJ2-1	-	TGTGCCACCAGCAGAGGCCCGCCCGGGATTGGAAACAATGAGCAGTTCTTC	CATSRGPPGIGNNEQFF
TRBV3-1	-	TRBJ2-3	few	TGTGCCAGCAGCCAAGCCTTAGCCACTTCAGATACGCAGTATTTT	CASSQALATSDTQYF
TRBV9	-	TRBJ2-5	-	TGTGCCAGCAGCGTATATCAGCTTGGTGGAGCCCAGTACTTC	CASSVYQLGGAQYF
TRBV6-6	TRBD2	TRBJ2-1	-	TGTGCCAGCAGTTCTTCCGGGAGGAGCGGCGATGAGCAGTTCTTC	CASSSSGRSGDEQFF
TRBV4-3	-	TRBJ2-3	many	TGCGCCAGCAGCCAAGATGCCCTGATCAGGACAGATACGCAGTATTTT	CASSQDALIRTDTQYF
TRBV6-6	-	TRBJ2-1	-	TGTGCCAGCAACCCCCTCTCGGGGCATGAGCAGTTCTTC	CASNPLSGHEQFF
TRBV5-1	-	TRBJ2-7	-	TGCGCCAGCAGCTTGGGGAAGGAGGGCAAGCAGTACTTC	CASSLGKEGKQYF
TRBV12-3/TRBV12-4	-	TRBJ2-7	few	TGTGCCAGCAGTTTACAGAAGGGATCCTACGAGCAGTACTTC	CASSLQKGSYEQYF
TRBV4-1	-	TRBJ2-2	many	TGCGCCAGCAGCCAAATAAATCTCCGAAGCGCGAACACCGGGGAGCTGTTTTTT	CASSQINLRSANTGELFF
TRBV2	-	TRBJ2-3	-	TGTGCCAGTCGACTACTGGGAGATACGCAGTATTTT	CASRLLGDTQYF
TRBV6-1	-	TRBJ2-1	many	TGTGCCAGCAGGACCGACGCTAGCTCCTACAATGAGCAGTTCTTC	CASRTDASSYNEQFF
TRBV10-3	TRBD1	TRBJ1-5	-	TGTGCCATCAGTGATTTTGACAGGGTGGGTCAGCCCCAGCATTTT	CAISDFDRVGQPQHF
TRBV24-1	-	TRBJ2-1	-	TGTGCCACCAGTGATTCCAGATTCAATGAGCAGTTCTTC	CATSDSRFNEQFF
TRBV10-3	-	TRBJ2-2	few	TGTGCCATCAGTGAGTCAGAGGGGCTCGGGACCGGGGAGCTGTTTTTT	CAISESEGLGTGELFF
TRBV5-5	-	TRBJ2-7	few	TGTGCCAGCAGCTGGGGGGCCCCAGACCCCTACGAGCAGTACTTC	CASSWGAPDPYEQYF
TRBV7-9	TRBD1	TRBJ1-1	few	TGTGCCAGCAGCCCCCAGGACAGGGGACGGATGAACACTGAAGCTTTCTTT	CASSPQDRGRMNTEAFF
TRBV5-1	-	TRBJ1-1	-	TGCGCCAGCAGCTTGGAAGCGGGGAGGACTGAAGCTTTCTTT	CASSLEAGRTEAFF
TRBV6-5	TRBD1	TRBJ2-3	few	TGTGCCAGCAGCCCAGGGACAGCTCCTAGCACAGATACGCAGTATTTT	CASSPGTAPSTDTQYF
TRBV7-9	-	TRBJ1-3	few	TGTGCCAGCAGCGGCACACGGCATCCCGGAAACACCATATATTTT	CASSGTRHPGNTIYF
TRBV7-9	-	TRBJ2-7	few	TGTGCCAGCAGCTTAGGGTTCGGGTGGTACGAGCAGTACTTC	CASSLGFGWYEQYF